The 13 T cell receptor beta chains below all came from one sample that was sequenced in a study of beta chain features in type 1 diabetes. No antigen has been identified for these receptors. Of the isolated RNA, all was reverse transcribed, and so the sequenced material was expressed TCRB transcripts. The data were produced by immunoSEQ multiplex PCR, yet TCRdb's version contains in-frame clones alone and is incomplete. The sample comprises over 650,000 clones, 11% to 15% of which are singletons, and approximately 0.042% rests with the top ten. The study's findings and limits: Shortening of TCRB CDR3s, moderate but significant, appeared in all four CD4+ subsets of Type 1 diabetes patients.

The sequenced sample was naive CD4+ T cells from blood. Source of these receptors: a man younger than 35 with type 1 diabetes.

This clone was detected only a few times. The J gene is TRBJ1-1, the V gene TRBV4-1; D ambiguous. CDR3 length: 16 amino acids. In germline, CDR1 is MGHRA, CDR2 YSYEKL. Trimming left V 0 bases short and J 2 bases short, with 13 bases between. The CDR3 DNA is TGCGCCAGCAGCCAAGAACGGGCACTGGGAAACACTGAAGCTTTCTTT. Amino acid sequence: CASSQERALGNTEAFF.

The genes are TRBV2 and TRBJ1-4; D is possibly TRBD1 (5 bases). CDR3 length: 14 residues. CDR1 is SNHLY and CDR2 is FYNNEI in the germline V gene. V lost 9 bases, J lost 5 bases, and 16 bases lay in between. The CDR3 DNA reads TGTGCCAGTAAGGGTACAGGAACGAATGAAAAACTGTTTTTT. As protein: CASKGTGTNEKLFF. Variable domain in full (rest from reference TRBV2 and TRBJ1-4): EPEVTQTPSHQVTQMGQEVILRCVPISNHLYFYWYRQILGQKVEFLVSFYNNEISEKSEIFDDQFSVERPDGSNFTLKIRSTKLEDSAMYFCASKGTGTNEKLFFGSGTQLSVL.

This clone was seen only once. The same CDR3 can be traced to other DNA sequences in this sample. The V call is TRBV18, the J call TRBJ2-7; D tentatively fits TRBD1 or TRBD2 (5 bases each). The germline V gene has CDR1 KGHSH and CDR2 LQKENI. V was cut by 3 bases and J by 2 bases, with 11 bases left in between. The CDR3 is 14 amino acids. CDR3 DNA sequence: TGTGCCAGCTCACCGGGGCAGGGACCCTACGAGCAGTACTTC. Its protein product is CASSPGQGPYEQYF.

This clone has only a few counts. The gene calls are TRBV9 and TRBJ2-5, with 8 bases aligning to TRBD2. Germline assignment: CDR1 SGDLS and CDR2 YYNGEE. Trimming removed 0 bases from V and 5 bases from J; junction bases left unmatched: 6. CDR3 length: 15 amino acids. This CDR3 reads CASSVERGPGETQYF. CDR3 sequence (DNA): TGTGCCAGCAGCGTAGAGCGGGGGCCGGGGGAGACCCAGTACTTC. Filled out from reference TRBV9 and TRBJ2-5, the complete variable domain reads DSGVTQTPKHLITATGQRVTLRCSPRSGDLSVYWYQQSLDQGLQFLIQYYNGEERAKGNILERFSAQQFPDLHSELNLSSLELGDSALYFCASSVERGPGETQYFGPGTRLLVL.

The chain couples TRBV4-1 to TRBJ2-2; the match to TRBD2 covers 10 bases. V lost 4 bases, J lost 8 bases, and 10 bases stayed unmatched. This CDR3 has 16 residues. Germline-derived CDR1 and CDR2 are MGHRA and YSYEKL. The chain's CDR3 is CASSRGLAGVRGELFF. The CDR3 DNA reads TGCGCCAGCAGCCGCGGGCTAGCGGGAGTAAGGGGGGAGCTGTTTTTT.

This clone came up a few times. The V call is TRBV7-9, the J call TRBJ2-2; possible D gene TRBD2, 5 bases. Germline-derived CDR1 and CDR2 are SEHNR and FQNEAQ (reference sequence). The germline V and J ends were trimmed by 5 bases and 7 bases, with 17 bases remaining between them. CDR3 length: 15 residues. The CDR3 nucleotides are TGTGCCAGCAGCCAGGACTGGATTTCTAACGGGGAGCTGTTTTTT. Amino acid sequence: CASSQDWISNGELFF.

In this sample, this clone turned up a few times. The chain couples TRBV7-9 to TRBJ2-1; TRBD1 aligns across 7 bases. Germline V gene data show CDR1 as SEHNR and CDR2 as FQNEAQ (reference sequence). This CDR3 contains 17 residues. V trimming: 2 bases; J trimming: 2 bases; junction bases outside the gene matches: 9. The DNA of the CDR3 is TGTGCCAGCAGCTTATTCGGCGGGCAGGGGGCCTACAATGAGCAGTTCTTC. It is translated as CASSLFGGQGAYNEQFF. Full variable domain (rest looked up from reference TRBV7-9 and TRBJ2-1): DTGVSQNPRHKITKRGQNVTFRCDPISEHNRLYWYRQTLGQGPEFLTYFQNEAQLEKSRLLSDRFSAERPKGSFSTLEIQRTEQGDSAMYLCASSLFGGQGAYNEQFFGPGTRLTVL.

The rearrangement links TRBV29-1 to TRBJ1-1; D gene ambiguous. Trimming removed 7 bases from V and 0 bases from J, with 9 bases in between. CDR1 and CDR2 (germline): SQVTM, ANQGSEA. This CDR3 has 12 residues. The CDR3 coding sequence is TGCAGCGCTAGGACGGTGAACACTGAAGCTTTCTTT. This sequence encodes CSARTVNTEAFF. The whole variable domain, remainder taken from reference TRBV29-1 and TRBJ1-1, is SAVISQKPSRDICQRGTSLTIQCQVDSQVTMMFWYRQQPGQSLTLIATANQGSEATYESGFVIDKFPISRPNLTFSTLTVSNMSPEDSSIYLCSARTVNTEAFFGQGTRLTVV.

V and J are TRBV4-3 and TRBJ1-4, with D tentatively TRBD1 (5 bases). The CDR3 covers 14 residues. CDR1 is LGHNA and CDR2 is YSLEER in the germline V gene. V lost 4 bases and J 2 bases, leaving 8 bases between the germline ends. The CDR3 coding sequence is TGCGCCAGCAGCCTCAGACAGACTAATGAAAAACTGTTTTTT. This codes for CASSLRQTNEKLFF.

This clone was detected only a few times. CDR3 region: CASSAGQGGDTQYF. CDR3 coding DNA: TGCGCCAGCAGCGCGGGACAGGGGGGAGATACGCAGTATTTT. The gene calls are TRBV5-1 and TRBJ2-3; TRBD1 agrees at 11 bases. CDR3 length: 14 amino acids. Germline trimming cut 4 bases from V and 5 bases from J; bases unmatched to any gene: 3. Germline-derived CDR1 and CDR2 are SGHRS and YFSETQ.

This CDR3 reads CSVEGPQGGETQYF. DNA of the CDR3: TGCAGCGTTGAAGGCCCACAGGGAGGAGAGACCCAGTACTTC. The J gene is TRBJ2-5, the V gene TRBV29-1; D might be TRBD1 or TRBD2, each matching 6 bases. Deletions cut 1 base from V and 4 bases from J, with 13 bases between. The V gene's germline CDR1 is SQVTM and CDR2 ANQGSEA. The CDR3 sequence is 14 residues long.

V gene TRBV2 combines with J gene TRBJ2-1; the match to TRBD2 covers 7 bases. J gave up 7 bases and V 7 bases, and 7 bases lay outside the gene matches. This CDR3 spans 13 amino acids. Germline values: CDR1 SNHLY, CDR2 FYNNEI. The chain's CDR3 is CASTMTSYNEQFF. The CDR3 DNA follows: TGTGCCAGCACTATGACTAGCTATAATGAGCAGTTCTTC.

This clone showed up just a few times. The chain is built from TRBV4-1 and TRBJ1-1; D is possibly TRBD1 (5 bases). Germline V lookup: CDR1 MGHRA, CDR2 YSYEKL. V was clipped by 0 bases and J by 0 bases, with 14 bases between them. The CDR3 sequence is 17 residues long. CDR3 sequence: CASSQDPDQTVNTEAFF. The CDR3 nucleotides read TGCGCCAGCAGCCAAGACCCTGACCAGACAGTGAACACTGAAGCTTTCTTT.